This T cell receptor beta chain was captured by sequencing in a study of CD8+ T cells in alopecia areata. Germline assignment: CDR1 SGHDT and CDR2 YYEEEE. V lost 0 bases and J 4 bases, leaving 11 bases between the germline ends. This CDR3 contains 15 residues. Of note for this clone: Its specificity is not known.

Extracted RNA was reverse transcribed, and the resulting cDNA served as sequencing template. Profiled with immunoSEQ multiplex PCR; TCRdb holds only in-frame clones, not every one. The data show some 150,000 clones, about 53% seen once. Study-wide points: Mice showed TCR sharing more clearly than patients did, possibly owing to HLA.

The rearrangement joins TRBV5-6 to TRBJ2-1, with D tentatively TRBD1 (5 bases). The sample consisted of CD8+ T cells sorted from blood, taken at week 0. This sequence originates from a human donor with alopecia areata. DNA of the CDR3: TGTGCCAGCAGCTTGGCCAAGCACAGGTACAATGAGCAGTTCTTC. Its protein product is CASSLAKHRYNEQFF.